This T cell receptor beta chain was profiled in a study of T-cell memory formation after mild COVID-19. Study details: Largely donor-specific sequence clusters came from a couple of donors. Overall study results and limits: Clones that got smaller from day 15 to 85 had even CD4/CD8, while clones growing later tipped toward CD4+.

This CDR3 spans 12 amino acids. Germline V CDR1 and CDR2: SGHDT, YYEEEE. Trimming removed 4 bases at V and 5 bases at J, with 9 bases between. This clonotype showed up many times. Its specificity is not known. 5'RACE primed at constant segments yielded TCR alpha and TCR beta cDNA libraries bearing sample barcodes and UMIs. One entry per CDR3 protein, called by TCRdb with MiXCR from the 5' RACE reads. This table has 180,000 or so distinct CDR3 sequences, under 14% appearing once. Sample: PBMCs or a T cell subset sorted from them (not recorded which). The rearrangement joins TRBV5-6 to TRBJ2-5, with D unresolved. The TCR originated in a man aged 18 to 30 who had mild COVID-19 (a few samples of this study predate the infection). Cell type and time point are not known. The CDR3 DNA reads TGTGCCAGCAGCCCACTACGGGAGACCCAGTACTTC. Encoded protein: CASSPLRETQYF.